The T cell receptor beta chain under discussion was sequenced for a study of early T cells in non-severe SARS-CoV-2 infection. Study summary: Sequencing was performed on bulk RNA from unsorted whole blood, leaving chains unpaired. Points from the study as a whole: Lookups in VDJdb leaned toward anti-spike CD8 responses and missed private and CD4 specificities.

Unique molecular identifiers (one per individual cDNA molecule) were attached. One entry per CDR3 protein results from TCRdb running MiXCR on the 5' RACE reads. The data show around 66,000 distinct CDR3 sequences, with approximately 6% seen just once and 3.4% held by the top ten. This clonotype was seen only a few times. The target antigen is unknown. Germline assignment: CDR1 DFQATT and CDR2 SNEGSKA (reference sequence). There are 17 residues in the CDR3. J gave up 0 bases and V 2 bases, and 8 bases lay outside the gene matches. This sequence joins TRBV20-1 and TRBJ2-3; 10 nucleotides align to TRBD2. Sequenced material: whole blood, taken at baseline. The source is an adult who was a healthcare worker with PCR-confirmed SARS-CoV-2 infection or an uninfected control (not recorded which). CDR3 protein: CSARSGTSGTSTDTQYF. Here the CDR3 DNA reads TGCAGTGCTAGATCGGGAACTAGCGGGACTAGCACAGATACGCAGTATTTT.